The present entry profiles one T cell receptor (beta chain) with its context. Its antigen is undetermined. The data were taken from a study of cytomegalovirus exposure and HLA in healthy donors. Study details: An earlier analysis identified under 130 million unique TCR beta sequences in some 180 million T cells. General study findings and limits: Analysis was performed later, and it showed HLA-associated TCR beta chains to be more clonally expanded than equally common others. The classifier was said to identify cytomegalovirus status with high specificity and sensitivity.

Primers for the PCR totalled 60 Vbeta and 13 Jbeta. The table came from immunoSEQ multiplex PCR; TCRdb's copy has only in-frame clones and leaves some out. The sample is made up of 55,000 or so clones, and the top ten hold 9% to 15% of it. Germline assignment: CDR1 MGHRA and CDR2 YSYEKL. The CDR3 extends over 17 amino acids. Trimming took 4 bases from V and 2 from J; bases not matched to a gene: 7. The source material was PBMCs. This clonotype was sampled from a woman in her 30s in good health and CMV-seropositive. The V and J genes are TRBV4-1 and TRBJ1-4; 10 bases match TRBD1. The CDR3 DNA sequence: TGCGCCAGCAGCCCCCGGGACAGGGGAGTGACTAATGAAAAACTGTTTTTT. It yields the protein CASSPRDRGVTNEKLFF.